This T cell receptor (beta chain) was identified in a study of cytotoxic CD8 clonotypes in ibrutinib-treated CLL. Study summary: Responses comprised 24 partial and 2 complete; at median around six years, roughly 14 remained remitted and some 12 progressed. Among the samples, the mean was 255,043 productive templates and 94,082 productive rearrangements.

Deep sequencing aimed at 1 in 200,000 to 1 in 1 million T cells' resolution. Here immunoSEQ multiplex PCR was the method, and the copy in TCRdb shows in-frame clones only, minus some. The table includes about 270,000 clones, 65% to 85% detected once. About 1.9 micrograms of genomic DNA (from cryopreserved PBMCs) were used for TCR beta libraries. V was cut by 3 bases and J by 7 bases, with 9 bases left in between. Germline CDR1 LNHNV, CDR2 YYDKDF (reference sequence). This CDR3 spans 13 amino acids. The TCR originated in a human donor with chronic lymphocytic leukemia. This sequence joins TRBV15 and TRBJ1-4; D remains ambiguous. This specimen was PBMCs, taken at disease progression, from a patient treated with ibrutinib. CDR3 coding DNA: TGTGCCACCAGCAGGTACCGGTTTGAAAAACTGTTTTTT. It codes for CATSRYRFEKLFF.